The 9 T cell receptor beta chains presented below share a single source sample, sequenced in a study of blood T cell repertoires in COVID-19. Clones were read by immunoSEQ multiplex PCR, and TCRdb kept only the in-frame ones, dropping some. The top ten clones hold less than 0.9% of a sample with 200,000 to 250,000 clones, around 89% of them seen once. The specimen sequenced was PBMCs or T cells enriched from blood (not recorded which). The receptors stem from a man aged 50 to 60 who had been exposed to COVID-19.

The chain recombines TRBV19 with TRBJ2-1, with D unclear. V was shortened by 3 bases and J by 0 bases, with 9 bases between the two germline ends. CDR3 size: 15 residues. The germline CDR1 and CDR2 sequences are LNHDA and SQIVND (reference sequence). The CDR3: CASSIMAGSYNEQFF. In DNA, the CDR3 is TGTGCCAGTAGTATTATGGCAGGCTCCTACAATGAGCAGTTCTTC.

V is TRBV3-1 (or the pseudogene TRBV3-2) and J is TRBJ1-3; no reliable D call. The V gene's germline CDR1 is LGHDT and CDR2 YNNKEL (reference sequence). V was trimmed by 6 bases and J by 0 bases, leaving 12 bases between them. CDR3 length equals 15 residues. This CDR3 reads CASSPTESSGNTIYF. For the CDR3, the DNA is TGTGCCAGCAGTCCAACCGAGAGCTCTGGAAACACCATATATTTT.

The rearrangement joins TRBV18 to TRBJ2-4, with 7 bases lining up with TRBD1. The CDR3 consists of 16 residues. J was trimmed by 4 bases and V by 3 bases; bases with no gene match: 9. Per germline, CDR1 KGHSH and CDR2 LQKENI. For the CDR3, the DNA is TGTGCCAGCTCACCCCTGACAGGGAGAGCAAAAAACATTCAGTACTTC. Translation: CASSPLTGRAKNIQYF.

The rearrangement links TRBV28 to TRBJ1-2, with TRBD1 matching 12 bases. Germline V gene lookup returns CDR1 MDHEN and CDR2 SYDVKM. There are 16 residues in the CDR3. The J segment lost 5 bases and the V segment lost 2 bases, leaving 6 bases of the junction unmatched. The CDR3 sequence: CASSLRGQGAVYGYTF. CDR3 coding DNA: TGTGCCAGCAGTTTAAGGGGACAGGGGGCGGTGTATGGCTACACCTTC.

V is TRBV28 and J is TRBJ1-4; D might be TRBD1 (6 bases). Between the trimmed V and J ends, which lost 3 bases and 8 bases, there was a span of 10 bases. Germline CDR1 and CDR2: MDHEN and SYDVKM. This CDR3 comprises 13 residues. CDR3 sequence reads: CASSLDSEEKLFF. CDR3 in DNA: TGTGCCAGCAGTTTGGACAGCGAGGAAAAACTGTTTTTT.

The chain links TRBV28 to TRBJ1-3, with a tentative D call TRBD1 (5 bases). Per germline, CDR1 MDHEN and CDR2 SYDVKM. The CDR3 runs to 14 residues. The V gene lost 6 bases and the J gene lost 2 bases, with 11 bases spanning the gap. CDR3 bases: TGTGCCAGCAGATGGGGCATCGCTGGAAACACCATATATTTT. Translation gives CASRWGIAGNTIYF. The full variable domain, its missing parts supplied by reference TRBV28 and TRBJ1-3, is DVKVTQSSRYLVKRTGEKVFLECVQDMDHENMFWYRQDPGLGLRLIYFSYDVKMKEKGDIPEGYSVSREKKERFSLILESASTNQTSMYLCASRWGIAGNTIYFGEGSWLTVV.

V gene TRBV28 combines with J gene TRBJ1-4; D gene unclear. Germline V CDR1 and CDR2: MDHEN, SYDVKM. The V end was cut by 6 bases, the J end by 8 bases, with 16 bases between. The CDR3 sequence is 14 residues long. This CDR3 reads CASSSGPGREKLFF. CDR3 sequence (DNA): TGTGCCAGCAGCTCGGGTCCCGGTCGGGAAAAACTGTTTTTT.

This chain uses TRBV5-1 with TRBJ2-7; D is unclear. Germline lookup yields CDR1 SGHRS and CDR2 YFSETQ. This CDR3 is built from 15 residues. V lost 0 bases and J lost 0, with 10 bases in between. DNA for the CDR3: TGCGCCAGCAGCTTGGATGGCTGGAGCTCCTACGAGCAGTACTTC. This codes for CASSLDGWSSYEQYF. Together with reference TRBV5-1 and TRBJ2-7, the CDR3 gives the full variable domain: KAGVTQTPRYLIKTRGQQVTLSCSPISGHRSVSWYQQTPGQGLQFLFEYFSETQRNKGNFPGRFSGRQFSNSRSEMNVSTLELGDSALYLCASSLDGWSSYEQYFGPGTRLTVT.

The chain uses TRBV25-1 and TRBJ1-1; 9 bases agree with TRBD1. V shed 6 bases, J shed 6 bases, and the junction held 8 bases outside the gene matches. Per the germline V gene, CDR1 is MGHDK and CDR2 is SYGVNS. The length of the CDR3 is 14 residues. The CDR3: CASRLTGGGSEAFF. DNA of the CDR3: TGTGCCAGCAGACTGACAGGGGGGGGATCTGAAGCTTTCTTT.